This T cell receptor (beta chain) was profiled in a study of T-cell memory formation after mild COVID-19. Study-wide findings and caveats: Balance between CD4 and CD8 was seen in clones contracting day 15 to 85, and a CD4+ lean was seen in later expanders.

From the 5' RACE reads, TCRdb called clonotypes with MiXCR, one entry per CDR3 protein. The sample has about 100,000 distinct CDR3 sequences, roughly 10% seen once. Note on this clonotype: Its matching antigen is unknown.

Germline CDR1 SGHRS, CDR2 YFSETQ. V gave up 4 bases and J gave up 5 bases, with 11 bases separating them. The CDR3 is 13 residues long. The sequencing input was PBMCs or a T cell subset sorted from them (not recorded which). The clonotype originates from a man aged 18 to 29 who had mild COVID-19 (a few samples of this study predate the infection). Cell type and time point are not known. The chain recombines TRBV5-1 with TRBJ2-3; D remains ambiguous. CDR3 loop: CASSPDPGDTQYF. In nucleotides, the CDR3 is TGCGCCAGCAGCCCGGACCCGGGAGATACGCAGTATTTT.